The 11 T cell receptor beta chains below were found in one sample sequenced in a study of blood T cell repertoires in COVID-19. Measured with immunoSEQ multiplex PCR; TCRdb has only the in-frame clones, and not every one. Of just over 80,000 clones in the sample, 65% to 90% are singletons; the top ten hold approximately 44%. The source material was peripheral blood. These receptors were collected from a man older than 75 with acute or convalescent COVID-19.

The chain recombines TRBV5-1 with TRBJ2-1; TRBD2 is a possible D gene (6 bases). This CDR3 region has 15 residues. Per germline, CDR1 SGHRS and CDR2 YFSETQ. Trimming pared 4 bases from V and 7 bases from J, leaving 18 bases between. The DNA for the CDR3 is TGCGCCAGCAGCGGCTCTCGGGAGCCGTTGAATGAGCAGTTCTTC. Translating gives CASSGSREPLNEQFF. Full variable domain (remainder filled in from reference TRBV5-1 and TRBJ2-1): KAGVTQTPRYLIKTRGQQVTLSCSPISGHRSVSWYQQTPGQGLQFLFEYFSETQRNKGNFPGRFSGRQFSNSRSEMNVSTLELGDSALYLCASSGSREPLNEQFFGPGTRLTVL.

This chain links TRBV28 with TRBJ2-3; no clear D gene. This CDR3 is 14 amino acids long. Germline V gene lookup returns CDR1 MDHEN and CDR2 SYDVKM. V lost 4 bases and J lost 2, with 10 bases in between. CDR3 nucleotide sequence: TGTGCCAGCAGTTCCGACTTATCCACAGATACGCAGTATTTT. Its protein product is CASSSDLSTDTQYF.

This clone was counted only a few times. V usage is TRBV19 and J usage is TRBJ1-2; no clear D. This CDR3 region has 13 residues. Germline assignment: CDR1 LNHDA and CDR2 SQIVND (reference sequence). V was trimmed by 5 bases and J by 4 bases, leaving 11 bases between them. The DNA of the CDR3 is TGTGCCAGTAGTCGGAGCGAATCCTATGGCTACACCTTC. Its protein is CASSRSESYGYTF.

The chain combines TRBV6-2 or TRBV6-3 with TRBJ2-1; TRBD2 agrees at 12 bases. The CDR3 covers 15 residues. Germline V gives CDR1 MNHEY, CDR2 SVGEGT. Unmatched junction bases numbered 5, after V lost 4 bases and J lost 7 bases. CDR3 sequence: CASSFRLAGVNEQFF. The CDR3 DNA sequence: TGTGCCAGCAGTTTCAGACTAGCGGGAGTTAATGAGCAGTTCTTC.

The rearrangement uses TRBV7-2 and TRBJ1-6, with D maybe TRBD1 (6 bases). CDR3 length: 16 residues. V was cut by 8 bases and J by 2 bases, with 16 bases left in between. Germline V gene sequence: CDR1 SGHTA, CDR2 FQGNSA. The CDR3 DNA follows: TGTGCCAGCGGCGGGGGGCACGGGGCCTATAATTCACCCCTCCACTTT. Encoded protein: CASGGGHGAYNSPLHF.

This chain joins TRBV2 and TRBJ2-1; TRBD2 agrees at 14 bases. The germline CDR1 and CDR2 sequences are SNHLY and FYNNEI. CDR3 length equals 15 residues. V was clipped by 6 bases and J by 8 bases; unmatched bases: 6. In nucleotides, the CDR3 is TGTGCCAGCAGAGCGGGACTAGCGGGAGTCTATGAGCAGTTCTTC. This codes for CASRAGLAGVYEQFF.

This clone is a singleton in its sample. V is TRBV18 and J is TRBJ2-5; a possible D gene is TRBD1 (6 bases). V was shortened by 6 bases and J by 0 bases, with 20 bases between the two germline ends. CDR3 length: 17 amino acids. From germline, CDR1 is KGHSH and CDR2 LQKENI. The CDR3 DNA reads TGTGCCAGCTCGCGTCTTACAGGGTCCCGGTACCAAGAGACCCAGTACTTC. Protein sequence: CASSRLTGSRYQETQYF. The full variable domain, rest sourced from reference TRBV18 and TRBJ2-5, is NAGVMQNPRHLVRRRGQEARLRCSPMKGHSHVYWYRQLPEEGLKFMVYLQKENIIDESGMPKERFSAEFPKEGPSILRIQQVVRGDSAAYFCASSRLTGSRYQETQYFGPGTRLLVL.

The rearrangement uses TRBV9 and TRBJ2-3; 12 nucleotides agree with TRBD2. Germline CDR1 and CDR2: SGDLS and YYNGEE. With 3 bases clipped from V and 4 bases from J, the junction kept 6 bases outside the gene matches. This CDR3 contains 16 residues. The CDR3 DNA reads as TGTGCCAGCAGCGCCCCGGGACTAGCGGGCTCAGATACGCAGTATTTT. Its translation is CASSAPGLAGSDTQYF.

The chain recombines TRBV14 with TRBJ2-1; 7 positions agree with TRBD2. CDR1 and CDR2 from the germline V gene are SGHDN and FVKESK. The V segment lost 0 bases and the J segment 13 bases; nucleotides outside the gene matches: 9. The CDR3 covers 14 residues. The CDR3 protein is CASSQDQRGPPQFF. As DNA, the CDR3 is TGTGCCAGCAGCCAAGATCAGCGGGGACCCCCTCAGTTCTTC.

V gene TRBV4-2 combines with J gene TRBJ1-6; D remains ambiguous. The germline V gene has CDR1 LGHNA and CDR2 YNFKEQ. Between the trimmed V and J ends, which lost 3 bases and 7 bases, there was a span of 10 bases. This CDR3 region has 14 residues. CDR3 sequence: CASSQQTGNSPLHF. CDR3 DNA: TGTGCCAGCAGCCAGCAGACCGGGAATTCACCCCTCCACTTT.

The J gene is TRBJ2-6, the V gene TRBV12-3 or TRBV12-4, with 7 bases fitting TRBD1. The CDR3 loop spans 12 amino acids. The V segment lost 3 bases and the J segment 11 bases; nucleotides outside the gene matches: 1. Written as DNA, the CDR3 is TGTGCCAGCAGTTTGACAGGGTACGTCCTGACTTTC. The encoded protein is CASSLTGYVLTF.